This TCR beta chain was identified during a study of STAT5B mutations in CD4+ large granular lymphocyte leukemia. In the study overall: Healthy donors showed HLA-associated enrichment of the CDR3 'QG' motif. Study conclusions and caveats: Patient CD4-sorted repertoires stayed more clonal than healthy ones after leukemic-clone removal. About 24% of private leukemic clonotypes occurred rarely in other patients' non-leukemic repertoires.

Notes on this clone: What it binds is not known.

Trimming stripped 6 bases from V and 4 bases from J, with 15 bases between. The germline V gene has CDR1 MNHNS and CDR2 SASEGT. The CDR3 extends over 14 amino acids. Healthy controls were blood donor buffy coats. Only in-frame clones appear in the TCRdb table, and some are missing; sequencing was by immunoSEQ multiplex PCR. The sample contains some 21,000 clones, about 79% of which appear only once. Sequenced sample: CD4+ T cells from blood buffy coats. This TCR was recovered from a human donor in good health. V usage is TRBV6-1 and J usage is TRBJ1-2; a weak D match, TRBD1 (6 bases). The CDR3 region is CASRPRGASYGYTF. DNA of the CDR3: TGTGCCAGCAGGCCCAGGGGCGCCAGCTATGGCTACACCTTC.